Presented here are 12 T cell receptor beta chains from one specimen sequenced in a study of beta chain features in type 1 diabetes. Sequencing targeted expressed TCRB transcripts, as all isolated RNA had been reverse transcribed. TCRdb's table, derived via immunoSEQ multiplex PCR, lists solely in-frame clones and lacks some. Here the sample spans about 150,000 clones, about a tenth being singletons. Findings and caveats of the study: Moderate but significant shortening of TCRB CDR3s was recorded in all four CD4+ subsets from Type 1 diabetes patients.

These TCRs' antigens remain unknown. Sequenced material: central memory CD4+ T cells from blood. These receptors were collected from a man aged 25-45 years with type 1 diabetes.

The chain recombines TRBV14 with TRBJ1-1, with D maybe TRBD1 (5 bases). The V and J ends lost 2 bases and 5 bases respectively, with 15 bases between them. The germline CDR1 and CDR2 sequences are SGHDN and FVKESK. The CDR3 length is 15 residues. CDR3 DNA: TGTGCCAGCAGCCAACACAGGATGATAAGGACTGAAGCTTTCTTT. This sequence encodes CASSQHRMIRTEAFF.

This clone was observed a handful of times. This chain's CDR3 is CASSERGESDTQYF. The CDR3, as DNA: TGTGCCAGCAGCGAGCGGGGGGAGTCAGATACGCAGTATTTT. The chain carries TRBV9 and TRBJ2-3, with TRBD2 matching 9 bases. Germline trimming cut 3 bases from V and 4 bases from J; bases unmatched to any gene: 3. The CDR3 runs to 14 residues. CDR1 SGDLS and CDR2 YYNGEE come from the germline V gene.

The chain employs TRBV15 and TRBJ2-7, with 7 bases lining up with TRBD1. V dropped 0 bases and J dropped 4; count of bases not matched to a gene: 9. Germline V gene lookup returns CDR1 LNHNV and CDR2 YYDKDF (reference sequence). The CDR3 has 16 amino acids. The CDR3 loop reads CATSRDLSDRSYEQYF. CDR3 DNA: TGTGCCACCAGCAGAGATCTCTCGGACAGGTCTTACGAGCAGTACTTC.

CDR3: CASKRGQWTEAFF. For the CDR3, the DNA is TGTGCCAGCAAAAGAGGGCAGTGGACTGAAGCTTTCTTT. This rearrangement joins TRBV6-6 to TRBJ1-1; no clear D. V lost 7 bases to trimming and J lost 5 bases, with 14 bases between them. CDR3 size: 13 residues. Germline CDR1 is MNHNY and CDR2 is SVGAGI (reference sequence).

This chain joins TRBV19 and TRBJ2-5; weak D call: TRBD2 (5 bases). This CDR3 is 15 amino acids long. The germline V and J ends were trimmed by 3 bases and 4 bases, with 15 bases remaining between them. CDR1 LNHDA and CDR2 SQIVND come from the germline V gene (reference sequence). CDR3 in amino acids: CASSIGSGSGETQYF. The DNA for the CDR3 is TGTGCCAGTAGTATTGGTTCGGGGTCCGGAGAGACCCAGTACTTC.

A few counts support this clone. The J gene is TRBJ2-7, the V gene TRBV7-2; the match to TRBD2 covers 10 bases. The trim removed 3 bases at V and 7 bases at J, leaving 0 bases unmatched. The CDR3 contains 12 residues. Germline-derived CDR1 and CDR2 are SGHTA and FQGNSA. In DNA, the CDR3 is TGTGCCAGCAGCTTTAGCGGGAGGGAGCAGTACTTC. Protein sequence: CASSFSGREQYF.

V is TRBV5-1 and J is TRBJ2-2; D ambiguous. The V gene lost 1 base and the J gene lost 5 bases, with 6 bases spanning the gap. The CDR3 runs 13 residues. CDR1 and CDR2 from the germline V gene are SGHRS and YFSETQ. The CDR3 spells CASSLRDTGELFF. CDR3 DNA sequence: TGCGCCAGCAGCTTGAGAGATACCGGGGAGCTGTTTTTT.

The rearrangement links TRBV18 to TRBJ2-7, with 9 bases that match TRBD1. Germline CDR1 KGHSH, CDR2 LQKENI. The CDR3 is 19 residues long. Losses at the gene ends were 3 bases for V and 6 bases for J; bases not matched to a gene: 21. In DNA form, the CDR3 reads TGTGCCAGCTCACCGCACCCCCCAGTGGGACAGGGTTGGTTACTCGAGCAGTACTTC. Its translation: CASSPHPPVGQGWLLEQYF.

This chain joins TRBV6-4 and TRBJ2-2, with 12 positions matching TRBD2. The V gene end was trimmed by 3 bases and the J gene end by 2 bases; junction bases not matched to a gene: 4. Germline loops: CDR1 MRHNA, CDR2 SNTAGT. This CDR3 is built from 17 residues. CDR3 DNA sequence: TGTGCCAGCAGTGAACTAGCGGGAGGACTAAACACCGGGGAGCTGTTTTTT. It encodes CASSELAGGLNTGELFF.

This clone has just a few counts. The chain recombines TRBV25-1 with TRBJ1-4; D unclear. The germline V gene encodes CDR1 MGHDK and CDR2 SYGVNS. Trimming cost V 3 bases and J 4 bases, with 18 bases left between them. CDR3 size: 17 residues. The CDR3 here is CASSESPGTPNNEKLFF. In nucleotides, the CDR3 is TGTGCCAGCAGTGAGTCACCGGGAACGCCGAATAATGAAAAACTGTTTTTT.

The CDR3 sequence is CASTTAASGSGTGELFF. The CDR3 DNA reads as TGTGCCAGCACCACTGCCGCTAGCGGTTCGGGCACCGGGGAGCTGTTTTTT. The gene calls are TRBV28 and TRBJ2-2, with 7 bases lining up with TRBD2. Germline values: CDR1 MDHEN, CDR2 SYDVKM. The CDR3 covers 17 residues. V lost 7 bases, J lost 4 bases, and 15 bases stayed unmatched.

The chain uses TRBV7-2 and TRBJ2-1; 9 nucleotides match TRBD1. The CDR3 runs 15 residues. V dropped 2 bases and J dropped 9; count of bases not matched to a gene: 8. From germline, CDR1 is SGHTA and CDR2 FQGNSA. The CDR3 sequence: CASSLQPAGQGEQFF. CDR3 sequence (DNA): TGTGCCAGCAGCTTACAACCAGCGGGACAGGGTGAGCAGTTCTTC.